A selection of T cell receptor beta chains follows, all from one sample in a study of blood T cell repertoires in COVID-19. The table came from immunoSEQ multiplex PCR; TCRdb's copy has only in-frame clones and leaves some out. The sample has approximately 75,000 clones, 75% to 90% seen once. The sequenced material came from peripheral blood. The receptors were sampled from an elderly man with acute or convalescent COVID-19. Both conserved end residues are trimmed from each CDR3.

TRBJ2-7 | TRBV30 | AWNRGQGPYEQY
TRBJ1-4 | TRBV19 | ASSSEGAREKLF
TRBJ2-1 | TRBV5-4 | ASSLGPTSGNNEQF
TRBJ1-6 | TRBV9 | ASSGRDRDNSPLH
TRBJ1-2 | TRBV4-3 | ASSHARRLGYT
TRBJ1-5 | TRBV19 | ASSIAADTGVAQH
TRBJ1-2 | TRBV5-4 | ASSLEGVRGYT
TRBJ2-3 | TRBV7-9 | ASSFSGKKDTQY
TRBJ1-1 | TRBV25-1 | ASSESTGITEAF
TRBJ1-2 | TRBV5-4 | ASSWGTQNYGYT
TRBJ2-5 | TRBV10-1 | ASSEGGAETQY
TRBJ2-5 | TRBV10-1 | ASSETSGSPKY